Given below is one TCR beta chain in context. The antigen remains undetermined. TCRdb re-analysed the 5' RACE reads in MiXCR, keeping a single row per CDR3 protein. This sample has some 840,000 distinct CDR3 sequences, with approximately 12% found just once. This entry is derived from a study of CD8 T cells in ankylosing spondylitis. Whole-study findings and limits: Blood of patients with ankylosing spondylitis appeared to be characterized by a TCR beta motif of seven or eight highly homologous variants.

Per germline, CDR1 MNHEY and CDR2 SVGAGI. Unmatched junction bases numbered 3, after V lost 2 bases and J lost 6 bases. This CDR3 has 13 amino acids. The V call is TRBV6-5, the J call TRBJ1-2, with 7 bases aligning to TRBD1. The specimen sequenced was blood, either unsorted or a sorted T cell fraction (not recorded which). The source of this sequence is a male donor with ankylosing spondylitis. CDR3 nucleotides: TGTGCCAGCAGTTACGCGGGACAGCATGGCTACACCTTC. Translation gives CASSYAGQHGYTF.